This TCR beta chain was sequenced during a study of response to subunit inactivated influenza vaccine (dated by TCRdb to between 2018 and 2020). The study in broad terms: Deep quantitative profiling of the T cell receptor repertoire was used in the study to follow responses to a trivalent subunit inactivated influenza vaccine.

Receptor amplification or capture employed RT-PCR. Instrument used: Illumina HiSeq 2500. TCRdb reprocessed the public reads (quality trimming at Q25 with fastp, clone calling with MiXCR) and kept in-frame beta chains. Rows with a matching CDR3 protein are joined into one entry that keeps the most common DNA and genes. The table for this sample lists hundreds of thousands of distinct CDR3 sequences; about 18% of them were counted only once. The ten largest account for roughly 10% of the sample. Findings and caveats that apply to the study as a whole: It was suggested by the authors that each seasonal influenza vaccination may recruit only a limited number of new T cells.

A distance of 10 bases separates the germline ends of V and J, which lose 3 bases and 4 bases respectively. From the cysteine through the phenylalanine, the CDR3 covers 14 amino acids. Solely the CDR3 DNA is kept, with 42 bases framed from the first base. On this clonotype itself: No cognate antigen has been identified for it. Qualities for individual bases were not recorded, and no much larger clone is one base off.

The chain links TRBV12-3 or TRBV12-4 with TRBJ2-1, with the D gene too uncertain to name. The material sequenced was PBMCs from blood, taken more than 4 days after vaccination. This TCR was recovered from a man aged 50 to 60 who received an inactivated influenza vaccine. Donor details come from another sample of the same person, matched by shared clones. The CDR3 region: CASSLSSRYNEQFF. The nucleotide sequence is given as TGTGCCAGCAGTTTGTCCAGTAGGTACAATGAGCAGTTCTTC.